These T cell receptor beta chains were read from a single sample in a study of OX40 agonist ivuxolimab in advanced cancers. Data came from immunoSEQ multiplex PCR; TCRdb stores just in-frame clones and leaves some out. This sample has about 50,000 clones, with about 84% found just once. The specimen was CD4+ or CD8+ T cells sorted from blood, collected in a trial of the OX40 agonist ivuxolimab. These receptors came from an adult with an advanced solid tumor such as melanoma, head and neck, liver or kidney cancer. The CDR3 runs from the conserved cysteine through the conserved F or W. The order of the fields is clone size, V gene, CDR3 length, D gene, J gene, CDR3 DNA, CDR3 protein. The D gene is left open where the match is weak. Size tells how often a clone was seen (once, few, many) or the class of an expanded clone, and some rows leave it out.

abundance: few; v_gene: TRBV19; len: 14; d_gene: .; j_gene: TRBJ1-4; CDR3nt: TGTGCCAGTAACCATCTCGGGACGAATGAAAAACTGTTTTTT; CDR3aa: CASNHLGTNEKLFF
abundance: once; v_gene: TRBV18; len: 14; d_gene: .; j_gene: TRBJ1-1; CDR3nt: TGTGCCAGCTCACCACCCCCACAGGGCAGTGAGGCTTTCTTT; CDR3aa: CASSPPPQGSEAFF
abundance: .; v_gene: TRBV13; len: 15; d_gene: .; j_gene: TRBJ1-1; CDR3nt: TGTGCCAGCAGCGCCCGCAGGCAAGGGAAGACTGAAGCTTTCTTT; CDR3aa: CASSARRQGKTEAFF
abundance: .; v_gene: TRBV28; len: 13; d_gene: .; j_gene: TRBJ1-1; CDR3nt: TGTGCCAGCAGTTTACCCCTAGACACTGAAGCTTTCTTT; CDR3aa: CASSLPLDTEAFF
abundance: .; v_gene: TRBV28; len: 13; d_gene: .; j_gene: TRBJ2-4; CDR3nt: TGTGCCAGCAGTTTATCCTTTGCTGGGTGGCAGTACTTC; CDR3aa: CASSLSFAGWQYF
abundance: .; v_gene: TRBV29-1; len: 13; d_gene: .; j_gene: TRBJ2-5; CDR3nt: TGCAGCGTTGAAGTAGCTGCCCGGGAGACCCAGTACTTC; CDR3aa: CSVEVAARETQYF
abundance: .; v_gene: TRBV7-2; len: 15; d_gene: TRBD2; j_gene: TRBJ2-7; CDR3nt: TGTGCCAGCAGCTTAGAGCGGGGGGGTCCCTACGAGCAGTACTTC; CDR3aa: CASSLERGGPYEQYF
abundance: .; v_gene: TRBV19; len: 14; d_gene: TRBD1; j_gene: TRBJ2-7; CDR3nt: TGTGCCAGTAGTAGCGGGACAGGGTCCTACGAGCAGTACTTC; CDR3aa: CASSSGTGSYEQYF
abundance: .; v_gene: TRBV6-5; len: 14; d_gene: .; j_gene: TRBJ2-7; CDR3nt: TGTGCCAGCATTGTAAGGCCTCAGGTGAACGAGCAGTACTTC; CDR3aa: CASIVRPQVNEQYF
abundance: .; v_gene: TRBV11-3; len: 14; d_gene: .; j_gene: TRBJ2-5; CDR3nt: TGTGCCAGCAGTCATGGGGCCAGTTGGGGAACCCAGTACTTC; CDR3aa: CASSHGASWGTQYF
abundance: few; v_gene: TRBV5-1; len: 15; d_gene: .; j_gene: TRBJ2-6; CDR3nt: TGCGCCAGCAGCTTGGGATTGGCTGGGGCCAACGTCCTGACTTTC; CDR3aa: CASSLGLAGANVLTF
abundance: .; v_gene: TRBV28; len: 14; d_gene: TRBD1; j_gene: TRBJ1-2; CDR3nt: TGTGCCAGCAGGAGGCAGGGGGGATACTATGGCTACACCTTC; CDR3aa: CASRRQGGYYGYTF
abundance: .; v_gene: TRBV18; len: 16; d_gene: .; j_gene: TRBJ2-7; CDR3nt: TGTGCCAGCTCACCAAGCCTGGTTAGGGGGTCTGACGAGCAGTACTTC; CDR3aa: CASSPSLVRGSDEQYF
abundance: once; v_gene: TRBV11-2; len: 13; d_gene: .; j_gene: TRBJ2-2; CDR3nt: TGTGCCAGCAGCTTAGATCAAAACGGGGAGCTGTTTTTT; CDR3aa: CASSLDQNGELFF
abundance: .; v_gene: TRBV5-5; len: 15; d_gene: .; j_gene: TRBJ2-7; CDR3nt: TGTGCCAGCAGCCGAGGACCGGGAAGCTCCTACGAGCAGTACTTC; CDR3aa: CASSRGPGSSYEQYF
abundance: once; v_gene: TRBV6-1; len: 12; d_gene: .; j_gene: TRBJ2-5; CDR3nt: TGTGCCAGCTGCCAAATGCAAGAGACCCAGTACTTC; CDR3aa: CASCQMQETQYF
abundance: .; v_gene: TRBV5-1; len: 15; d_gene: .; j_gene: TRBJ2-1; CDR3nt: TGCGCCAGCAGTCTCCTAGGGGAGTCCTACAATGAGCAGTTCTTC; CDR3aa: CASSLLGESYNEQFF
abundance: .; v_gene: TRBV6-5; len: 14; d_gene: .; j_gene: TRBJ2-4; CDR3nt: TGTGCCACCCATGGGGCAGGGGAAGTAAACATTCAGTACTTC; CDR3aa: CATHGAGEVNIQYF
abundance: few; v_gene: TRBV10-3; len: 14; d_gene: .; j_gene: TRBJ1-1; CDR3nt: TGTGCCATCAGTGACGAAGAGGGTAACACTGAAGCTTTCTTT; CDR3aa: CAISDEEGNTEAFF
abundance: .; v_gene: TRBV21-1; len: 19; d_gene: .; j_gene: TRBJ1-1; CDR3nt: TGTGCCAGCAGCAAAGATAGGGCACCTGAACGCATCATGAACACTGAAGCTTTCTTT; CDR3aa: CASSKDRAPERIMNTEAFF